This T cell receptor (beta chain) was identified in a study of shared clonotypes between healthy human individuals. Study findings and constraints: Clonotypes shared by all four donors outscored non-shared clonotypes in generation probability. Naive subsets tended to show greater estimated richness than memory subsets. Four donors showed sharing of around 5.3% of naive CD4 clonotypes.

Assay: immunoSEQ multiplex PCR; the TCRdb copy retains only in-frame clones and omits some. Of about 2.4 million clones detected, 85% to 95% appear once; the ten largest clones hold roughly 0.14%. This clone appeared once. The antigen remains undetermined. The sample carries other DNA sequences with the same CDR3. The TCR sequence derives from a young man in good health. The sample consisted of naive CD4+ T cells sorted from blood. Subset indicated: CD45RA+ positively selected.

The CDR3 sequence is CASSLARNTGELFF. The CDR3 DNA follows: TGCGCCAGCAGCTTGGCAAGGAACACCGGGGAGCTGTTTTTT. The rearrangement uses TRBV5-1 and TRBJ2-2; D is undetermined. CDR1 and CDR2 (germline): SGHRS, YFSETQ. The CDR3 runs 14 residues. Deletions cut 0 bases from V and 1 base from J, with 4 bases between.